The entry below gives a single TCR beta chain sequence along with its context. The CDR3 consists of 16 residues. From germline, CDR1 is SGDLS and CDR2 YYNGEE. The V and J ends lost 3 bases and 0 bases respectively, with 14 bases between them. The sample originates from a study of cytomegalovirus exposure and HLA in healthy donors. TCRdb's table, derived via immunoSEQ multiplex PCR, lists solely in-frame clones and lacks some. The table records over 100,000 clones, just under 95% of them present only once. V and J are TRBV9 and TRBJ2-3, with D possibly matching TRBD2 (6 bases). Input material: PBMCs. This clonotype was obtained from a woman in her late teens or twenties in good health and CMV-seronegative. The CDR3 reads CASSGNLAISTDTQYF. In nucleotides, the CDR3 is TGTGCCAGCAGCGGTAATCTAGCGATTAGCACAGATACGCAGTATTTT.